These T cell receptor beta chains were read from a single sample in a study of vaccination effects on CD4 cells after COVID-19. No antigen is known for these receptors. Some clones are missing from TCRdb's copy, which holds only in-frame ones; the method was immunoSEQ multiplex PCR. This sample yields about 68,000 clones, of which roughly 80% are seen a single time; about 12% belongs to the top ten. Specimen: CD4+ T cells from PBMCs cultured with SARS-CoV-2 spike peptides, collected before COVID-19 vaccination. These receptors were taken from a human donor who received a COVID-19 vaccine. The CDR3 runs from the conserved cysteine through the conserved F or W. A D gene is named only where the DNA matches it firmly. The size field is filled for only some rows; it gives once, few, many or a size class.

d_call	v_call	clone_size	j_call	cdr3_aa	cdr3_nt
NA	TRBV4-2	NA	TRBJ1-1	CASSQVRGRAVTEAFF	TGTGCCAGCAGCCAAGTTAGGGGACGGGCGGTAACTGAAGCTTTCTTT
TRBD1	TRBV4-3	once	TRBJ1-6	CASSQALQGSNSPLHF	TGCGCCAGCAGCCAAGCCTTACAGGGGAGTAATTCACCCCTCCACTTT
TRBD1	TRBV30	few	TRBJ1-2	CAWSLTGGYGYTF	TGTGCCTGGAGTTTAACAGGGGGCTATGGCTACACCTTC
TRBD1	TRBV7-3	NA	TRBJ2-5	CASTDRVGTEGTQYF	TGTGCCAGCACAGACAGGGTGGGTACTGAGGGGACCCAGTACTTC
NA	TRBV28	NA	TRBJ1-4	CASSQLPGEEKLFF	TGTGCCAGCAGTCAACTCCCGGGAGAAGAAAAACTGTTTTTT
TRBD1	TRBV5-4	NA	TRBJ1-1	CASSLQGARTEAFF	TGTGCCAGCAGCCTACAGGGGGCCCGGACTGAAGCTTTCTTT
NA	TRBV4-2	NA	TRBJ1-3	CASSQAAGEGNTIYF	TGTGCCAGCAGCCAAGCGGCAGGGGAGGGAAACACCATATATTTT
NA	TRBV4-2	NA	TRBJ2-3	CASSQGAQSDTQYF	TGTGCCAGCAGCCAAGGAGCGCAGTCCGATACGCAGTATTTT
TRBD1	TRBV20-1	NA	TRBJ1-2	CSARQGYGYTF	TGCAGTGCAAGACAGGGGTATGGCTACACCTTC
NA	TRBV24-1	NA	TRBJ2-6	CATSDFAGTGANVLTF	TGTGCCACCAGTGATTTTGCAGGGACCGGGGCCAACGTCCTGACTTTC
TRBD2	TRBV7-8	NA	TRBJ2-3	CASSLAAGGATDTQYF	TGTGCCAGCAGCTTAGCGGCGGGGGGCGCAACAGATACGCAGTATTTT
NA	TRBV10-3	NA	TRBJ2-6	CAISESGTGANVLTF	TGTGCCATCAGTGAATCGGGGACTGGGGCCAACGTCCTGACTTTC
NA	TRBV20-1	NA	TRBJ1-6	CSASEKNRADNSPLHF	TGCAGTGCTAGTGAAAAAAACAGGGCCGATAATTCACCCCTCCACTTT
TRBD1	TRBV19	NA	TRBJ1-3	CASSIGRQGAGNTIYF	TGTGCCAGTAGTATAGGTCGGCAGGGGGCTGGAAACACCATATATTTT
NA	TRBV28	NA	TRBJ1-2	CASSLRTDYGYTF	TGTGCCAGCAGTTTAAGGACTGACTATGGCTACACCTTC
TRBD1	TRBV18	NA	TRBJ1-1	CASSPRDRGQRTEAFF	TGTGCCAGCTCACCTAGGGACAGGGGGCAGCGCACTGAAGCTTTCTTT
NA	TRBV6-2/TRBV6-3	NA	TRBJ1-5	CASSYKLVGNQPQHF	TGTGCCAGCAGTTACAAGCTTGTGGGCAATCAGCCCCAGCATTTT
NA	TRBV27	NA	TRBJ2-1	CASSSPGRSYNEQFF	TGTGCCAGCAGTTCTCCAGGTCGGTCCTACAATGAGCAGTTCTTC
TRBD1	TRBV5-6	NA	TRBJ1-2	CASSQGQGRFQVYGYTF	TGTGCCAGCAGCCAAGGACAGGGGCGGTTCCAGGTCTATGGCTACACCTTC
NA	TRBV5-5	NA	TRBJ2-2	CASSLGTMNTGELFF	TGTGCCAGCAGCTTGGGGACAATGAACACCGGGGAGCTGTTTTTT
TRBD1	TRBV29-1	NA	TRBJ1-1	CSGIRGYSGSEAFF	TGCAGCGGCATCAGGGGGTATTCCGGTTCGGAAGCTTTCTTT
TRBD2	TRBV4-1	NA	TRBJ2-5	CASSGLAGIETQYF	TGCGCCAGCAGCGGCTTAGCGGGGATAGAGACCCAGTACTTC
TRBD2	TRBV7-3	NA	TRBJ2-2	CASSLGVAGSGELFF	TGTGCCAGCAGCTTGGGGGTAGCGGGGTCCGGGGAGCTGTTTTTT
NA	TRBV7-2	NA	TRBJ1-1	CASSRDGARRAEAFF	TGTGCCAGCAGCCGGGACGGGGCGAGGAGGGCTGAAGCTTTCTTT
NA	TRBV5-1	NA	TRBJ2-3	CASSEGADTQYF	TGCGCCAGCAGCGAGGGGGCAGATACGCAGTATTTT
NA	TRBV7-2	NA	TRBJ1-5	CASSLRPSNQPQHF	TGTGCCAGCAGCTTACGGCCCAGCAATCAGCCCCAGCATTTT
NA	TRBV11-2	NA	TRBJ2-5	CASSLEWTSETQYF	TGTGCCAGCAGCTTAGAATGGACCTCCGAGACCCAGTACTTC
NA	TRBV2	NA	TRBJ2-1	CASSQTGQEQFF	TGTGCCAGCAGTCAGACAGGCCAGGAGCAGTTCTTC
NA	TRBV2	NA	TRBJ1-1	CASSVRLVNTEAFF	TGTGCCAGCAGTGTACGGCTGGTGAACACTGAAGCTTTCTTT
NA	TRBV18	NA	TRBJ2-5	CASSPQNGETQYF	TGTGCCAGCTCACCACAAAACGGGGAGACCCAGTACTTC
NA	TRBV19	few	TRBJ1-2	CASSPEGRDHYGYTF	TGTGCCAGTAGCCCAGAGGGTCGAGATCACTATGGCTACACCTTC
TRBD1	TRBV7-2	NA	TRBJ2-2	CASSSLPGTAVTGELFF	TGTGCCAGCAGCTCCCTACCCGGGACAGCGGTCACCGGGGAGCTGTTTTTT
NA	TRBV5-1	NA	TRBJ1-5	CASSSGLPGQPQHF	TGCGCCAGCAGCTCCGGACTGCCAGGCCAGCCCCAGCATTTT
TRBD1	TRBV5-4	NA	TRBJ2-5	CASPSLDRGSETQYF	TGTGCCAGCCCCTCACTGGACAGGGGATCAGAGACCCAGTACTTC